Described below is a single TCR beta chain sequence and its context. Its antigen is unidentified. This sample is part of a study of regulatory T cells in long-lasting Graves disease. In the study overall: With positive TSH receptor antibodies and over 5 years of antithyroid drugs, Graves' disease was considered persistent. Points from the study as a whole: Persistent disease was associated with favored TRBV28 usage and with favored use of TRBJ1-2 and TRBJ2-5. Sharing of public clonotypes was greater in persistent patients (roughly 2,600) than in new patients (roughly 1,000).

This sample's time point: persistent/refractory GD, antithyroid drugs over 5 years with positive TRAb. RNA isolated from PBMCs was used to make the TCR library. Trimming removed 1 base at V and 5 bases at J, with 12 bases between. Germline V CDR1 and CDR2: SEHNR, FQNEAQ (reference sequence). The CDR3 extends over 14 amino acids. CDR3-region Arm-PCR and iRepertoire HTBI primers produced the TCR beta libraries. As processed by the authors: Detected in the samples were 62 TRBV and 14 TRBJ segments. MiXCR, run by TCRdb on the multiplex PCR reads, gives a single entry per CDR3 protein. Here the V and J calls rest on TCRdb's processing, not on the authors' analysis. The sample has roughly 450,000 distinct CDR3 sequences; approximately 23% are singletons.

The V gene is TRBV7-9, the J gene TRBJ2-7; the D gene is possibly TRBD2 (6 bases). The receptor's source is a female donor with Graves disease. Sequences were derived from peripheral blood mononuclear cells (PBMCs), sampled when the disease was refractory, from a patient treated with antithyroid drugs. As DNA, the CDR3 is TGTGCCAGCAGCTTAGTCAGCGGGCTCGACGAGCAGTACTTC. Translating it yields CASSLVSGLDEQYF.